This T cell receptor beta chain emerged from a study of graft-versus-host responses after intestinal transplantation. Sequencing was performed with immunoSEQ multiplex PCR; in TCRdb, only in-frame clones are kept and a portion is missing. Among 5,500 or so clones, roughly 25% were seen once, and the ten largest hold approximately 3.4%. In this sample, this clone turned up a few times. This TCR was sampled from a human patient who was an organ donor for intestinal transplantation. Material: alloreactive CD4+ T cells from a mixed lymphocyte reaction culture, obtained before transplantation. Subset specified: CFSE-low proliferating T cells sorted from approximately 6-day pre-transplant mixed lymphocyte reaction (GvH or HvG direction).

The CDR3 DNA is TGCGCCAGCAGTGAGTCTCCCGGACTCTACAATGAGCAGTTCTTC. Residues: CASSESPGLYNEQFF. The gene calls are TRBV10-2 and TRBJ2-1; D is perhaps TRBD2 (5 bases). CDR1 and CDR2 from the germline V gene are WSHSY and SAAADI. This CDR3 has 15 residues. V was pared by 0 bases and J by 3 bases, with 9 bases between.